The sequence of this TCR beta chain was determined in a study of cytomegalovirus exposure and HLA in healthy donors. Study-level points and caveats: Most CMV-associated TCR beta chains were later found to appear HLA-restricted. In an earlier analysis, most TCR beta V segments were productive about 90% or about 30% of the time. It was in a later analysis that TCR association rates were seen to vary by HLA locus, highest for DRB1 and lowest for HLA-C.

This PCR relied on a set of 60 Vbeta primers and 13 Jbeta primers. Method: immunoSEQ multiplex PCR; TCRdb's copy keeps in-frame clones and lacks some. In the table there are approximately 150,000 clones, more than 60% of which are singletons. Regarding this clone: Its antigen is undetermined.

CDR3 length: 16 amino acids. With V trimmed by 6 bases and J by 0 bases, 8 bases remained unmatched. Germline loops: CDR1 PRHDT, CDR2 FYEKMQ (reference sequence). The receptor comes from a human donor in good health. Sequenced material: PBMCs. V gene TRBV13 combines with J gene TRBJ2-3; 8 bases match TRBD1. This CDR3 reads CASSSGTGSSTDTQYF. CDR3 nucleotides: TGTGCCAGCAGTTCCGGGACAGGATCTAGCACAGATACGCAGTATTTT.